Following are 3 T cell receptor beta chains from one sample sequenced in a study of T-cell reconstitution after alpha-beta-depleted transplantation in children. Unique molecular identifiers tagged the TCRbeta library. TCRdb called the PCR reads again in MiXCR, with one record for every CDR3 protein. The table records 210,000 or so distinct CDR3 sequences, approximately 11% of them present only once. The input for sequencing was PBMCs, taken before TCRalphabeta/CD19-depleted stem cell transplant. The receptors were gathered from a child less than two years old with acute myeloid leukemia, due to receive a stem cell transplant.

Ten or more counts support this clonotype. V gene TRBV4-2 combines with J gene TRBJ2-1, with TRBD2 matching 7 bases. V was pared by 4 bases and J by 6 bases, with 9 bases of the junction left unmatched. Germline V lookup: CDR1 LGHNA, CDR2 YNFKEQ. The CDR3 totals 15 residues. The CDR3 nucleotides read TGTGCCAGCAGCCCCCGACTAGCACGCCTCAATGAGCAGTTCTTC. Amino acids: CASSPRLARLNEQFF.

At least ten counts were recorded for this clonotype. The chain recombines TRBV20-1 with TRBJ1-6, with D uncertain. This CDR3 spans 13 amino acids. Germline-derived CDR1 and CDR2 are DFQATT and SNEGSKA (reference sequence). Trimming took 3 bases from V and 7 from J, leaving 10 bases between them. The CDR3 loop reads CSASSQANSPLHF. CDR3 in DNA: TGCAGTGCTAGTTCTCAGGCCAATTCACCCCTCCACTTT.

This chain links TRBV10-3 with TRBJ2-1; 7 bases agree with TRBD2. The CDR3 totals 18 residues. Trimming removed 4 bases from V and 4 bases from J; junction bases left unmatched: 16. The germline V gene encodes CDR1 ENHRY and CDR2 SYGVKD. Here the CDR3 reads CAISGPSSSSGSYNEQFF. Here the CDR3 DNA reads TGTGCCATCAGTGGGCCCTCCAGTTCTAGCGGTTCTTACAATGAGCAGTTCTTC.